This T cell receptor beta chain was sequenced for a study of T-cell reconstitution after alpha-beta-depleted transplantation in children. J was trimmed by 6 bases and V by 7 bases; bases with no gene match: 6. The CDR3 totals 14 residues. Germline V gene lookup returns CDR1 SGHRS and CDR2 YFSETQ. This clonotype was observed a handful of times. Its cognate antigen is unknown. The authors prepared the TCRbeta library with unique molecular identifiers. TCRdb reanalysed the PCR reads using MiXCR and keeps one entry per CDR3 protein. The sample has fewer than 700,000 distinct CDR3 sequences, about 21% seen once; the top ten hold 12% to 15%. Study observations and caveats: From surviving recipient T cells and thymic progenitors came the high day-60 TCRbeta diversity observed in some patients. Where alpha-beta T cells came from about two months after transplant was reportedly several hundred expanded graft clones. T-cell counts and diversity were attributed mostly to newly produced T cells one year after transplant.

The chain employs TRBV5-1 and TRBJ2-1; TRBD1 aligns across 11 bases. This TCR was sampled from a boy less than two years old who had a stem cell transplant for acute myeloid leukemia, so the T cells may come from the graft donor. The sample was PBMCs, mostly from graft donor cells, taken 360 days after TCRalphabeta/CD19-depleted stem cell transplant. In DNA form, the CDR3 reads TGCGCCAGCTACCCTGGGACAGGGGGCAATGAGCAGTTCTTC. Translation gives CASYPGTGGNEQFF.